This paragraph reports one TCR beta chain. The antigen is unknown. The study ran its PCR with 60 Vbeta and 13 Jbeta primers. Original processing notes: Later analysis identified roughly 84 million unique TCR beta chains, 8.5 million to 13 million shared. This table comes from immunoSEQ multiplex PCR, and its TCRdb copy is limited to in-frame clones, with some not included. The D gene and trimming were derived from the DNA, and the V and J assignments and clone size from that table. The sample shows 150,000 or so clones, and about 1.7% sits with its ten largest clones. V was clipped by 3 bases and J by 0 bases, with 18 bases between them. The CDR3 extends over 17 amino acids. The germline gives CDR1 MDHEN, CDR2 SYDVKM. The data were obtained in a study of cytomegalovirus exposure and HLA in healthy donors. Study-wide results and caveats: Judged likely to be a sequencing artifact was a cluster of highly shared sequence variants.

This TCR derives from a woman aged 45-60 years in good health and CMV-seronegative. The V and J genes are TRBV28 and TRBJ2-7, with a weak D call TRBD1 (6 bases). Sequencing was performed on PBMCs. CDR3 in amino acids: CASSFSLDRTSSYEQYF. The CDR3 DNA sequence: TGTGCCAGCAGTTTCAGCCTCGACAGGACAAGCTCCTACGAGCAGTACTTC.